This T cell receptor beta chain is from a study of blood T cell repertoires in COVID-19. At the level of the study: Sites across the United States, Italy and Spain contributed samples from acute and convalescent COVID-19. T cells, B-cell-depleted T cells, or PBMCs provided the cDNA or gDNA that served as material.

Repertoires were generated with immunoSEQ multiplex PCR, while TCRdb's copy carries only in-frame clones and drops some. The sample gives fewer than 65,000 clones, approximately 85% of which show up once; approximately 20% is in the top ten. The length of the CDR3 is 16 residues. With V trimmed by 5 bases and J by 3 bases, 8 bases remained unmatched. The germline CDR1 and CDR2 sequences are SGHAT and FQNNGV. Sequencing used peripheral blood. The chain combines TRBV11-2 with TRBJ2-7, with TRBD2 identical over 12 bases. The TCR comes from a human donor in a cohort sampled during active COVID-19. The CDR3 DNA reads TGTGCCAGCAGCCCGAATCTAGCGGGGGGGAGCTACGAGCAGTACTTC. This translates into CASSPNLAGGSYEQYF.